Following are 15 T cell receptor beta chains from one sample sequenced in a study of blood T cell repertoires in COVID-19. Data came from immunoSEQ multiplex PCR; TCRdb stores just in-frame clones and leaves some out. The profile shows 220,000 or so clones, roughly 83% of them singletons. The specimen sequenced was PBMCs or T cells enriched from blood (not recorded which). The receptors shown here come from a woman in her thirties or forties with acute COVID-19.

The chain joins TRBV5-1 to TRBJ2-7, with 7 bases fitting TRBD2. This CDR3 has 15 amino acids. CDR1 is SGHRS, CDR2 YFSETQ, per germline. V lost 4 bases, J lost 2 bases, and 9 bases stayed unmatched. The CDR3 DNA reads TGCGCCAGCAGCCCGGACGGGGGGAGGACCTACGAGCAGTACTTC. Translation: CASSPDGGRTYEQYF.

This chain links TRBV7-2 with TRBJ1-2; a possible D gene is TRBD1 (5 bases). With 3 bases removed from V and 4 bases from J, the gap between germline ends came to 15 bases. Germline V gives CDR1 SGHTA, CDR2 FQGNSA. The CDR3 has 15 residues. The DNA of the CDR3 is TGTGCCAGCAGCTTGATTGGGGGGGGAATCTATGGCTACACCTTC. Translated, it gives CASSLIGGGIYGYTF.

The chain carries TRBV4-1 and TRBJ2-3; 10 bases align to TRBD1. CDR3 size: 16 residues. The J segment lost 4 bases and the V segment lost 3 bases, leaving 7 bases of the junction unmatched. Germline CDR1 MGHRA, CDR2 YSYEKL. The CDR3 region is CASSQYRDRGADTQYF. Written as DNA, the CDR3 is TGCGCCAGCAGCCAGTACCGGGACAGGGGAGCAGATACGCAGTATTTT.

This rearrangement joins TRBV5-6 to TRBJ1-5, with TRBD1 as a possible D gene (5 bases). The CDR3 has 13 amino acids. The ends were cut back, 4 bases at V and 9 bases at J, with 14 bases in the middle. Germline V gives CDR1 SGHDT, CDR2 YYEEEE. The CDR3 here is CASSLWGERPQHF. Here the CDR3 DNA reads TGTGCCAGCAGCCTCTGGGGGGAGCGGCCCCAGCATTTT.

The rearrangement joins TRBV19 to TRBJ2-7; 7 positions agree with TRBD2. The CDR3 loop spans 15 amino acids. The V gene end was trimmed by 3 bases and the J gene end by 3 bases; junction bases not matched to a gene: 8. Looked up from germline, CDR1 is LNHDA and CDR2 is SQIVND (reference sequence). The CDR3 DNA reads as TGTGCCAGTAGTATCTCCGGGACTAAGAACTACGAGCAGTACTTC. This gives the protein CASSISGTKNYEQYF. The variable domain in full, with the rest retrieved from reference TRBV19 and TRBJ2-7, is DGGITQSPKYLFRKEGQNVTLSCEQNLNHDAMYWYRQDPGQGLRLIYYSQIVNDFQKGDIAEGYSVSREKKESFPLTVTSAQKNPTAFYLCASSISGTKNYEQYFGPGTRLTVT.

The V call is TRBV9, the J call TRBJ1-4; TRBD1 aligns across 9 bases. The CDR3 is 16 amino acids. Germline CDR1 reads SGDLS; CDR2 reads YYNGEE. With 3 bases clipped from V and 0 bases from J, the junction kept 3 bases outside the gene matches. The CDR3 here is CASSEDRGATNEKLFF. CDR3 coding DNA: TGTGCCAGCAGCGAGGACAGGGGTGCAACTAATGAAAAACTGTTTTTT. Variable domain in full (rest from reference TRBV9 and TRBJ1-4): DSGVTQTPKHLITATGQRVTLRCSPRSGDLSVYWYQQSLDQGLQFLIQYYNGEERAKGNILERFSAQQFPDLHSELNLSSLELGDSALYFCASSEDRGATNEKLFFGSGTQLSVL.

For the CDR3, the DNA is TGTGCCAGCAGCAAAGCGCGGGCCGGAGGGACCGGGGAGCTGTTTTTT. It translates to CASSKARAGGTGELFF. The chain is built from TRBV21-1 and TRBJ2-2; the tabulated D call, TRBD2, remains unverified against the DNA. TRBV21-1 is a recognized pseudogene. CDR3 length equals 16 residues.

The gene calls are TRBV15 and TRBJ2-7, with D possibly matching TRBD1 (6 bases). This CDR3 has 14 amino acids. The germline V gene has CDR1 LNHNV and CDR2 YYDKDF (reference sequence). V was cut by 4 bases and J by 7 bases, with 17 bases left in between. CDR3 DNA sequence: TGTGCCACCAGCACCCGTGACAGGATGGGGGAGCAGTACTTC. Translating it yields CATSTRDRMGEQYF.

CDR3 amino acids: CASSGGLAGESYNEQFF. The CDR3 nucleotides read TGCGCCAGCAGCGGCGGGTTAGCGGGAGAATCCTACAATGAGCAGTTCTTC. V and J are TRBV5-1 and TRBJ2-1, with 9 nucleotides matching TRBD2. The germline gives CDR1 SGHRS, CDR2 YFSETQ. V lost 4 bases, J lost 1 base, and 9 bases stayed unmatched. The CDR3 is 17 amino acids. The whole variable domain, filled in from reference TRBV5-1 and TRBJ2-1, reads KAGVTQTPRYLIKTRGQQVTLSCSPISGHRSVSWYQQTPGQGLQFLFEYFSETQRNKGNFPGRFSGRQFSNSRSEMNVSTLELGDSALYLCASSGGLAGESYNEQFFGPGTRLTVL.

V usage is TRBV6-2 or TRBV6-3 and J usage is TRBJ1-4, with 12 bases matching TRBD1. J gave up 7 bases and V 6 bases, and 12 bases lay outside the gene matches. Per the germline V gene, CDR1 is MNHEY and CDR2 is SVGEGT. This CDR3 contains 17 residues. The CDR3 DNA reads TGTGCCAGCAGCCTCTCGGGACAGGGGGCTCGAAGTGAAAAACTGTTTTTT. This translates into CASSLSGQGARSEKLFF.

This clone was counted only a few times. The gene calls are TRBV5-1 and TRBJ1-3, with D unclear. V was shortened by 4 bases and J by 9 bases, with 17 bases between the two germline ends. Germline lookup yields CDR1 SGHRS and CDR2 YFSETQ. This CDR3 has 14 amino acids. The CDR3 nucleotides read TGCGCCAGCAGCCCGCAGAGCTCCCGAGGCACCATATATTTT. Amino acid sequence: CASSPQSSRGTIYF.

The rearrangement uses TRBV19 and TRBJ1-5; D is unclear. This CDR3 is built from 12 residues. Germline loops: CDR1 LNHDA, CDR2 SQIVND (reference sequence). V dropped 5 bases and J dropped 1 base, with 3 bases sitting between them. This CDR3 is CASSPSNQPQHF. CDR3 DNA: TGTGCCAGTAGTCCGAGCAATCAGCCCCAGCATTTT. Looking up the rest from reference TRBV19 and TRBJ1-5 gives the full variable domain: DGGITQSPKYLFRKEGQNVTLSCEQNLNHDAMYWYRQDPGQGLRLIYYSQIVNDFQKGDIAEGYSVSREKKESFPLTVTSAQKNPTAFYLCASSPSNQPQHFGDGTRLSIL.

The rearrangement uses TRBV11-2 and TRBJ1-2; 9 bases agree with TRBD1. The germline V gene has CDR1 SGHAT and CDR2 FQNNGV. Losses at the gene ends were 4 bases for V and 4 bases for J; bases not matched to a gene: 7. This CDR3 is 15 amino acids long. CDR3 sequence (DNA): TGTGCCAGCAGCTCCACCGGGACAGGGTTCTATGGCTACACCTTC. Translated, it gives CASSSTGTGFYGYTF.

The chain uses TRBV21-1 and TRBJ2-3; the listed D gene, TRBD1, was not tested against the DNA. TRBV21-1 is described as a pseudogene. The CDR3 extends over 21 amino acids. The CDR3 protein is CASSKTDTGTGTSATPPTQYF. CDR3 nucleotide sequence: TGTGCCAGCAGCAAAACCGATACCGGGACAGGGACGTCCGCGACGCCTCCTACGCAGTATTTT.

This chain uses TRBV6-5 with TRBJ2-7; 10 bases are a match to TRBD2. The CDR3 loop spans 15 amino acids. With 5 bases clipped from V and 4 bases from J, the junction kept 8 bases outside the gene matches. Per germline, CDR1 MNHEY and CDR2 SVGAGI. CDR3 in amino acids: CASSTTSGKGYEQYF. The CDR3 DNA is TGTGCCAGCAGTACCACTAGCGGGAAGGGTTACGAGCAGTACTTC.